This TCR beta chain derives from a study of blood T cells in healthy people across ages. It was approximately 10 milliliters of peripheral blood that were drawn from each donor. Each sample provided at least 6 micrograms of extracted total RNA. This clonotype was found a few times. CDR3 length equals 18 residues. V lost 10 bases to trimming and J lost 0 bases, with 25 bases between them. Together with a sample-barcoded 5' primer, a J-beta primer mix was included in a second PCR lasting 7 to 11 cycles. All cDNA molecules were each tagged by a template-switch adaptor with 12 random nucleotides. MiXCR was run by TCRdb on the 5' RACE reads, yielding one entry per CDR3 protein. This table holds 750,000 or so distinct CDR3 sequences, roughly 25% found once. This same sample was also part of a study on T cells of mothers and their children.

Sequenced: blood. The rearrangement links TRBV12-3 or TRBV12-4 to TRBJ2-1, with D possibly matching TRBD2 (5 bases). This receptor was identified in a boy younger than 18 in good health. This chain's CDR3 is CAIPKWSVGVSSYNEQFF. Here the CDR3 DNA reads TGTGCCATCCCGAAGTGGTCGGTGGGAGTTAGCTCCTACAATGAGCAGTTCTTC.